This T cell receptor beta chain originates from a study of metastatic and nonmetastatic thyroid tumors. Across the whole study: Samples came from malignant and benign thyroid patients, and repertoires were compared across blood and tumor or nodule tissue.

All patients were treatment-naive before thyroid surgery. CDR3 length equals 15 residues. V shed 5 bases, J shed 0 bases, and the junction held 7 bases outside the gene matches. Germline V gene lookup returns CDR1 SEHNR and CDR2 FQNEAQ (reference sequence). Concerning this clone itself: Antigen unknown.

Original processing methods: For papillary thyroid cancer, a distant-metastasis classifier was constructed from CDR3 differences observed across clinicopathological groups. TCRdb reanalyzed the PCR reads with MiXCR. The V and J calls, along with clone size, are taken from TCRdb and not from the paper's own processing. This sample yields over 20,000 clones, of which about a sixth are seen a single time; 38% belongs to the top ten. Study-level findings and limits: Significantly greater TCR beta diversity was reportedly found in malignant thyroid tumors than in benign nodules (in blood and tumor).

The sequencing sample was made of blood. The receptor was derived from a female donor with papillary thyroid cancer or a benign thyroid nodule (not recorded which). Some clones in this sample may be carry-over from other donors' samples. V and J are TRBV7-9 and TRBJ2-7, with TRBD2 matching over 7 bases. CDR3 region: CASSHSSGPSYEQYF. The CDR3 DNA reads as TGTGCCAGCAGCCACTCTAGCGGACCCTCCTACGAGCAGTACTTC.